This T cell receptor beta chain was recovered during a study of graft-versus-host responses after intestinal transplantation. Study-wide context: Each recipient received a multivisceral, liver-intestinal, or isolated intestinal graft. Once they had received anti-thymocyte globulin induction, all recipients took tacrolimus and steroids for about three years.

This table comes from immunoSEQ multiplex PCR, and its TCRdb copy is limited to in-frame clones, with some not included. In the table there are 80,000 to 100,000 clones, about nine tenths of which are singletons. On this clone: Antigen unknown.

This CDR3 is 13 amino acids long. V shed 0 bases and J shed 7 bases, with 7 bases lying between them. Germline values: CDR1 SGHRS, CDR2 YFSETQ. Regarding the study as a whole: Peak GvH clone levels in circulation were associated with early post-transplant HvG declines. Allografts of one patient group, those with graft-donor T cell macrochimerism, had high graft-versus-host to host-versus-graft clonal ratios.

The chain links TRBV5-1 to TRBJ1-4; D not certain. The receptor's source is a human donor who received an intestinal transplant. The source was unstimulated CD4+ T cells sorted from spleen or lymph node cells, collected before intestinal transplant. Written as DNA, the CDR3 is TGCGCCAGCAGCTTGGGGGCGGGTGAAAAACTGTTTTTT. This gives the protein CASSLGAGEKLFF.